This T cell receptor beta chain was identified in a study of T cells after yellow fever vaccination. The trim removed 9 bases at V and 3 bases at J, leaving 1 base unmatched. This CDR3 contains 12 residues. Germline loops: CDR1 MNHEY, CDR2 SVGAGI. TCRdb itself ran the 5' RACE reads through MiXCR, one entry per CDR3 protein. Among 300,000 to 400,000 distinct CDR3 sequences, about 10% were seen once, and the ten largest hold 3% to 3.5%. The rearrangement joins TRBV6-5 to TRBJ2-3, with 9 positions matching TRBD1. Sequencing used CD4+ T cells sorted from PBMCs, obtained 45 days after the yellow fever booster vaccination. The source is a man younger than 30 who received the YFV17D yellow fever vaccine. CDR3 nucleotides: TGTGCCAGGGACAGGGGAACAGATACGCAGTATTTT. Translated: CARDRGTDTQYF.